The 4 T cell receptor beta chains below all came from one sample that was sequenced in a study of control samples from healthy donors and cancer patients. The repertoire was sequenced with immunoSEQ multiplex PCR; TCRdb's copy has only in-frame clones and lacks some. The sample comprises 40,000 to 45,000 clones, roughly three quarters of which are singletons, and roughly 17% rests with the top ten. The sample was formalin-fixed, paraffin-embedded tissue. The receptors stem from a male donor with melanoma.

The V call is TRBV2, the J call TRBJ2-1, with D unresolved. With 5 bases removed from V and 4 bases from J, the gap between germline ends came to 9 bases. Germline assignment: CDR1 SNHLY and CDR2 FYNNEI. The length of the CDR3 is 13 residues. DNA for the CDR3: TGTGCCAGCAGTTGGCGGAATTACAATGAGCAGTTCTTC. Its protein is CASSWRNYNEQFF.

This clone appeared once. V and J are TRBV2 and TRBJ1-2; possible D gene TRBD1, 5 bases. Trimming took 0 bases from V and 12 from J, leaving 17 bases between them. CDR3 length equals 14 residues. Germline loops: CDR1 SNHLY, CDR2 FYNNEI. CDR3: CASSEALQRGVNTF. CDR3 nucleotides: TGTGCCAGCAGTGAAGCGCTTCAGAGGGGCGTCAACACCTTC. Using reference TRBV2 and TRBJ1-2 for the parts outside the CDR3, the full variable domain is EPEVTQTPSHQVTQMGQEVILRCVPISNHLYFYWYRQILGQKVEFLVSFYNNEISEKSEIFDDQFSVERPDGSNFTLKIRSTKLEDSAMYFCASSEALQRGVNTFGSGTRLTVV.

The gene calls are TRBV19 and TRBJ2-7; 7 bases are a match to TRBD1. Germline lookup yields CDR1 LNHDA and CDR2 SQIVND (reference sequence). Trimming cost V 5 bases and J 2 bases; bases outside gene matches: 9. The CDR3 length is 15 residues. This chain's CDR3 is CASSDGQAQTYEQYF. CDR3 bases: TGTGCCAGTAGTGACGGACAGGCACAAACCTACGAGCAGTACTTC.

This chain links TRBV5-1 with TRBJ2-1; D perhaps matches TRBD2 (5 bases). Germline assignment: CDR1 SGHRS and CDR2 YFSETQ. The length of the CDR3 is 11 residues. The V and J ends lost 3 bases and 8 bases respectively, with 6 bases between them. For the CDR3, the DNA is TGCGCCAGCAGCTGGGAGCATGAGCAGTTCTTC. Its translation is CASSWEHEQFF.